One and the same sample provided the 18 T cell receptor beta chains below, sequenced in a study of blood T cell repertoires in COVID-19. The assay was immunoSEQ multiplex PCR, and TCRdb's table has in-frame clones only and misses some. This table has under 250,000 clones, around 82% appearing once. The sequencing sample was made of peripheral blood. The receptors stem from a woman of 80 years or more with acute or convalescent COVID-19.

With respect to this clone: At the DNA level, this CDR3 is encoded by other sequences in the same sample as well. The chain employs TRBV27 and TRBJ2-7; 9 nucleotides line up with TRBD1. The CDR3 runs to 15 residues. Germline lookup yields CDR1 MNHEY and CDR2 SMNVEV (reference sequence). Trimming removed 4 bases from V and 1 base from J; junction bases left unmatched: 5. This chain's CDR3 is CASSSLGTGSYEQYF. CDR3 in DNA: TGTGCCAGCAGTTCTCTCGGGACAGGGTCCTACGAGCAGTACTTC.

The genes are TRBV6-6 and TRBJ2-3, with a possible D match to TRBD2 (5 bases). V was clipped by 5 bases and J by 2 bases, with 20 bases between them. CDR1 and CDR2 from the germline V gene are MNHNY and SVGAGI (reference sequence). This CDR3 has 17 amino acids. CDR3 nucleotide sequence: TGTGCCAGCAGTCAGATTGCCCCAGCGGCGCCCACAGATACGCAGTATTTT. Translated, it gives CASSQIAPAAPTDTQYF.

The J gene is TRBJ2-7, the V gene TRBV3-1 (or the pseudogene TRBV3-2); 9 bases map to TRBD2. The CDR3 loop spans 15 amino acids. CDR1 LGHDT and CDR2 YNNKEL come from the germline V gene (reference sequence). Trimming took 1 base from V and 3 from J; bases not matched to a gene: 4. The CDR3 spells CASSQGSGGVYEQYF. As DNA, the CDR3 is TGTGCCAGCAGCCAAGGTAGCGGGGGTGTCTACGAGCAGTACTTC.

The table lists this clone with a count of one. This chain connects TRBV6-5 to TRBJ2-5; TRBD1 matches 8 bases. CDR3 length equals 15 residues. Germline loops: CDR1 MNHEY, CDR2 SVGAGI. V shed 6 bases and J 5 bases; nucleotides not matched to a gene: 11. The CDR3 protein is CASRGQGALRETQYF. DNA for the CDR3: TGTGCCAGCAGGGGGCAGGGGGCGCTGAGGGAGACCCAGTACTTC.

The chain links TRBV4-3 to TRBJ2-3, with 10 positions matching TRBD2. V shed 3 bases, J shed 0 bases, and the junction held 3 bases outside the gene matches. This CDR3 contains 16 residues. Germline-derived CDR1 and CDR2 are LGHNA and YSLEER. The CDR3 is CASSQGTSVSTDTQYF. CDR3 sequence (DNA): TGCGCCAGCAGCCAGGGGACTAGCGTCAGCACAGATACGCAGTATTTT.

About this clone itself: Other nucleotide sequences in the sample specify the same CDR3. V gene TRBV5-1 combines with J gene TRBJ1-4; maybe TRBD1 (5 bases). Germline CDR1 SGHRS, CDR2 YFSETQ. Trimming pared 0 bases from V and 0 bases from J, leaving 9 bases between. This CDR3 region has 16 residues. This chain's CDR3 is CASSLGGTATNEKLFF. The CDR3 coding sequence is TGCGCCAGCAGCTTGGGCGGGACTGCAACTAATGAAAAACTGTTTTTT.

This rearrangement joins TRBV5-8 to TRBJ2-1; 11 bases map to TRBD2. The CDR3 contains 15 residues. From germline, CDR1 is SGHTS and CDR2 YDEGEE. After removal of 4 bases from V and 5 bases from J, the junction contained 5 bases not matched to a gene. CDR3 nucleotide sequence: TGTGCCAGCAGCCCCGGGACTAGCGGAAACAATGAGCAGTTCTTC. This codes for CASSPGTSGNNEQFF. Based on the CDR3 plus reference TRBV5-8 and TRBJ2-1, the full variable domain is EAGVTQSPTHLIKTRGQQATLRCSPISGHTSVYWYQQALGLGLQFLLWYDEGEERNRGNFPPRFSGRQFPNYSSELNVNALELEDSALYLCASSPGTSGNNEQFFGPGTRLTVL.

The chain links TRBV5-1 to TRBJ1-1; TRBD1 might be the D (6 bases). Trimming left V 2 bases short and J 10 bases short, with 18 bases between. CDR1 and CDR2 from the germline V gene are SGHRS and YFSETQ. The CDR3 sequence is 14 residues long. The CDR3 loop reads CASSFNRASVGAFF. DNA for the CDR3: TGCGCCAGCAGCTTTAACAGGGCTAGTGTTGGAGCTTTCTTT.

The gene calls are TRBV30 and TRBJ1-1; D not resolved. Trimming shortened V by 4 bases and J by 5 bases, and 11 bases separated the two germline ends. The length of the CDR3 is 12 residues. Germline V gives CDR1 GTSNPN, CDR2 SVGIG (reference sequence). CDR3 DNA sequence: TGTGCCTGGAAAGGAGGGCGGACTGAAGCTTTCTTT. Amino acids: CAWKGGRTEAFF.

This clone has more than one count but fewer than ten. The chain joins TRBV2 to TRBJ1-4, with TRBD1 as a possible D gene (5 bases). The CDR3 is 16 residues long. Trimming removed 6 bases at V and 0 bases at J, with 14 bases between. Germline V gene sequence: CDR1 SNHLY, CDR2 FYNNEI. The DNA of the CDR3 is TGTGCCAGCAGGCCCGGCAGGGCCCCAACTAATGAAAAACTGTTTTTT. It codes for CASRPGRAPTNEKLFF.

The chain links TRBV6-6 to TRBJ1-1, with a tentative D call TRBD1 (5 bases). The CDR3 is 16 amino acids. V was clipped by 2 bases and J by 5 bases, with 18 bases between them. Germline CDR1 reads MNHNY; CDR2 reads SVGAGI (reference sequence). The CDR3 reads CASSYNGGKGRTEAFF. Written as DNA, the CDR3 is TGTGCCAGCAGTTACAATGGAGGGAAGGGGAGAACTGAAGCTTTCTTT.

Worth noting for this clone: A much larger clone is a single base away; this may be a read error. The CDR3 spells CASNLVEGGYTF. CDR3 bases: TGTGCCAGCAACTTAGTGGAGGGTGGCTACACCTTC. The V gene is TRBV7-9, the J gene TRBJ1-2; D unresolved. Per germline, CDR1 SEHNR and CDR2 FQNEAQ (reference sequence). The CDR3 is made up of 12 amino acids.

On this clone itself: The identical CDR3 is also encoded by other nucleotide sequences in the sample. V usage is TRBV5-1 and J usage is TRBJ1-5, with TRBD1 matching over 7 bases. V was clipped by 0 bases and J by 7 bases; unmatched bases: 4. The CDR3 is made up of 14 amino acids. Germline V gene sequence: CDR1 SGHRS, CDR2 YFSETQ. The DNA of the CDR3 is TGCGCCAGCAGCTTGGGACAGGGAGGCCAGCCCCAGCATTTT. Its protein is CASSLGQGGQPQHF.

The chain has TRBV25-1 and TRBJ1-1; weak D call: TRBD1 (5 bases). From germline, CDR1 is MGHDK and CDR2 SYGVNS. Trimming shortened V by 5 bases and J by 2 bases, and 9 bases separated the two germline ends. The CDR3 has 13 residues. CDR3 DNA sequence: TGTGCCAGCAGTAATACAGGAAACACTGAAGCTTTCTTT. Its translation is CASSNTGNTEAFF.

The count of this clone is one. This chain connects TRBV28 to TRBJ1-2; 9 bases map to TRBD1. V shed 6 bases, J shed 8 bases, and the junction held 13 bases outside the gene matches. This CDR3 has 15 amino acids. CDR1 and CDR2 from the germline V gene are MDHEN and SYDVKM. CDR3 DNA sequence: TGTGCCAGCAGAAACACGGACAGGGGAGAGGGCGGCTACACCTTC. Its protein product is CASRNTDRGEGGYTF.

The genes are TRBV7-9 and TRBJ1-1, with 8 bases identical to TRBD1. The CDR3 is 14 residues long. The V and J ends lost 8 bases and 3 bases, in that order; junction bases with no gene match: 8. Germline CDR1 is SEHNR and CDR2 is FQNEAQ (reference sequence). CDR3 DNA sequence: TGTGCCAGCGGACAGACAGGGGAGGACACTGAAGCTTTCTTT. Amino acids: CASGQTGEDTEAFF.

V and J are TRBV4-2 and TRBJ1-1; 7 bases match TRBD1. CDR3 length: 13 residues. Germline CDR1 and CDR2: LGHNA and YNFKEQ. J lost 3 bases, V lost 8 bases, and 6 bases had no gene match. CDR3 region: CASAQGTHTEAFF. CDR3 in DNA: TGTGCCAGCGCACAGGGGACGCACACTGAAGCTTTCTTT.

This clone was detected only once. CDR3 coding DNA: TGCAGCGTTGAAAAGGACACCTACACTGAAGCTTTCTTT. Encoded protein: CSVEKDTYTEAFF. The gene calls are TRBV29-1 and TRBJ1-1; the D gene is possibly TRBD1 (5 bases). This CDR3 has 13 residues. Germline lookup yields CDR1 SQVTM and CDR2 ANQGSEA. V was shortened by 2 bases and J by 3 bases, with 10 bases between the two germline ends. The entire variable domain, with the rest obtained from reference TRBV29-1 and TRBJ1-1, is as follows: SAVISQKPSRDICQRGTSLTIQCQVDSQVTMMFWYRQQPGQSLTLIATANQGSEATYESGFVIDKFPISRPNLTFSTLTVSNMSPEDSSIYLCSVEKDTYTEAFFGQGTRLTVV.